This T cell receptor (beta chain) was profiled in a study of T-cell memory formation after mild COVID-19. This clonotype was picked up a small number of times. TCRdb re-analysed the 5' RACE reads in MiXCR, keeping a single row per CDR3 protein. The sample lists 300,000 to 400,000 distinct CDR3 sequences, around a sixth occurring once. Material: PBMCs or a T cell subset sorted from them (not recorded which). This receptor was taken from a man aged 18 to 30 who had mild COVID-19 (a few samples of this study predate the infection). Cell type and time point are not known.

CDR3 bases: TGCGCCAGCAGAACAGATAGCAATCAGCCCCAGCATTTT. It translates to CASRTDSNQPQHF. The chain couples TRBV5-1 to TRBJ1-5; no clear D. The CDR3 runs to 13 residues. Germline V gene data show CDR1 as SGHRS and CDR2 as YFSETQ. Trimming pared 5 bases from V and 0 bases from J, leaving 6 bases between.